The rows below give T cell receptor beta chains drawn from one sample of a study of cytomegalovirus exposure and HLA in healthy donors. Measured with immunoSEQ multiplex PCR; TCRdb has only the in-frame clones, and not every one. The data hold over 85,000 clones, with 80% to 85% observed a single time. The sequenced material came from PBMCs. Receptor source: a woman between 55 and 75 years old in good health and CMV-seropositive. Both conserved end residues are part of each CDR3. A D gene is named only where the DNA matches it firmly. Clone size is not always given. Where it is, it says once, few, many or a class for expanded clones.

size	D	V	J	CDR3	DNA
once	TRBD1	TRBV9	TRBJ2-5	CASSEDRAGETQYF	TGTGCCAGCAGCGAGGACAGGGCGGGAGAGACCCAGTACTTC
once	TRBD1	TRBV7-9	TRBJ1-1	CASSQGTGRTEAFF	TGTGCCAGCAGCCAGGGGACAGGGCGCACTGAAGCTTTCTTT
.	.	TRBV19	TRBJ1-1	CASSIPQGGTEAFF	TGTGCCAGTAGTATTCCCCAGGGCGGCACTGAAGCTTTCTTT
few	.	TRBV7-3	TRBJ1-5	CASRPPGDQPQHF	TGTGCCAGCCGACCCCCGGGGGATCAGCCCCAGCATTTT
few	TRBD1	TRBV4-1	TRBJ2-3	CASSADRALADTQYF	TGCGCCAGCAGCGCGGACAGGGCTTTGGCAGATACGCAGTATTTT
.	TRBD1	TRBV18	TRBJ2-7	CASSPTGQGVAYEQYF	TGTGCCAGCTCACCCACGGGACAGGGGGTAGCCTACGAGCAGTACTTC
.	.	TRBV28	TRBJ2-1	CASRTGGEQFF	TGTGCCAGCAGGACTGGCGGGGAGCAGTTCTTC
.	.	TRBV4-2	TRBJ2-1	CASRLDASALEGSYNEQFF	TGTGCCAGCAGACTGGACGCTAGCGCCCTGGAAGGCTCCTACAATGAGCAGTTCTTC
.	.	TRBV7-9	TRBJ1-1	CASSLETGRTEAFF	TGTGCCAGCAGCTTAGAGACAGGCCGCACTGAAGCTTTCTTT
.	.	TRBV5-1	TRBJ2-1	CASSLNGLSDYNEQFF	TGCGCCAGCAGCCTCAACGGACTCAGCGATTACAATGAGCAGTTCTTC
few	.	TRBV7-3	TRBJ1-1	CASSLTGSGLGTEAFF	TGTGCCAGCAGCTTAACAGGGTCAGGGTTGGGCACTGAAGCTTTCTTT
.	TRBD1	TRBV25-1	TRBJ1-1	CASSDWTGGVWNTEAFF	TGTGCCAGCAGTGACTGGACAGGGGGCGTATGGAACACTGAAGCTTTCTTT
once	TRBD1	TRBV9	TRBJ2-7	CASSVGQGATYEQYF	TGTGCCAGCAGCGTGGGTCAGGGGGCAACCTACGAGCAGTACTTC
.	TRBD2	TRBV9	TRBJ2-7	CASSVGSGRYEQYF	TGTGCCAGCAGCGTAGGTAGCGGGAGGTATGAGCAGTACTTC
.	.	TRBV28	TRBJ2-1	CASSFRDYEQFF	TGTGCCAGCAGTTTCAGGGATTATGAGCAGTTCTTC